This T cell receptor (beta chain) was identified in a study of blood T cell repertoires in COVID-19. At the level of the study: From T cells, B-cell-depleted T cells, or PBMCs came the material, which was cDNA or gDNA.

The germline V gene encodes CDR1 LNHNV and CDR2 YYDKDF (reference sequence). The CDR3 extends over 14 amino acids. V trimming: 4 bases; J trimming: 5 bases; junction bases outside the gene matches: 7. In the original processing: Nucleated cell number was recorded as an estimate derived from reference gene primer amplification. This table comes from immunoSEQ multiplex PCR, and its TCRdb copy is limited to in-frame clones, with some not included. From that table come the V and J calls and clone size; the DNA was used to work out D and trimming. The data show roughly 120,000 clones, about 82% seen once.

The clonotype comes from a human donor in a cohort sampled during active COVID-19. What was sequenced was peripheral blood. V and J are TRBV15 and TRBJ2-5, with 7 bases aligning to TRBD2. CDR3 protein: CATSTPHGGETQYF. The CDR3 DNA sequence: TGTGCCACCAGCACCCCTCACGGGGGGGAGACCCAGTACTTC.